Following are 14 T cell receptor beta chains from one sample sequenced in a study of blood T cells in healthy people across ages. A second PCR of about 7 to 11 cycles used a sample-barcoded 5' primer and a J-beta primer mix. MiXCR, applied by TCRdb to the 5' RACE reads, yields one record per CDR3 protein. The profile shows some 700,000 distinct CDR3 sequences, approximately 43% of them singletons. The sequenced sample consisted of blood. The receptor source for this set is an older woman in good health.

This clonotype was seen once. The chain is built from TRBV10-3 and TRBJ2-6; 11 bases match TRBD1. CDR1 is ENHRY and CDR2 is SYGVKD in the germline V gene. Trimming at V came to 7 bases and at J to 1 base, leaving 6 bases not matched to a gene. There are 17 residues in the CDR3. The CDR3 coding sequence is TGTGCCATCAAGTCAGGACAGGGGGCGTCTGGGGCCAACGTCCTGACTTTC. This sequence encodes CAIKSGQGASGANVLTF.

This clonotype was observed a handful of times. As DNA, the CDR3 is TGTGCCAGCAGCAAATGGGGACAGGGTCAGGAGACCCAGTACTTC. This encodes CASSKWGQGQETQYF. V and J are TRBV21-1 and TRBJ2-5; TRBD1, the table's D call, was not compared with the DNA. TRBV21-1 is marked as a pseudogene. This CDR3 has 15 amino acids.

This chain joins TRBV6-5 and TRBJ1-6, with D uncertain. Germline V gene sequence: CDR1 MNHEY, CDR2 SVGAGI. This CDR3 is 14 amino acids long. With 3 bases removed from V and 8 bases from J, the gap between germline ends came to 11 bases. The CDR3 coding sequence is TGTGCCAGCAGTTATACTCGGATGGATTCACCCCTCCACTTT. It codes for CASSYTRMDSPLHF.

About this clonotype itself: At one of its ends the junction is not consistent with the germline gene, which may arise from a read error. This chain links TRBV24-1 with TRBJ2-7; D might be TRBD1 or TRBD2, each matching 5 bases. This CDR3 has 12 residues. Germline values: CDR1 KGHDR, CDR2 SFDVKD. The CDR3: CATSVLGTEQYF. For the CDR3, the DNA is TGTGCCACCAGTGTTTTGGGGACCGAGCAGTACTTC.

CDR3 nucleotide sequence: TGTGCCAGCAGTGAAGGACTAGCGGGGGTCGAGCAGTTCTTC. Protein sequence: CASSEGLAGVEQFF. The chain couples TRBV2 to TRBJ2-1; 12 bases line up with TRBD2. The CDR3 spans 14 residues. Unmatched junction bases numbered 2, after V lost 1 base and J lost 10 bases. From germline, CDR1 is SNHLY and CDR2 FYNNEI.

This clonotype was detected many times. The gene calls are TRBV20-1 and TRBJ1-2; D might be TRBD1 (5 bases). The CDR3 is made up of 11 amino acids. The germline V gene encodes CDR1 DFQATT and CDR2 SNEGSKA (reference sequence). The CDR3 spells CSGGGSYGYTF. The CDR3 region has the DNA TGCAGCGGGGGGGGGAGCTATGGCTACACCTTC.

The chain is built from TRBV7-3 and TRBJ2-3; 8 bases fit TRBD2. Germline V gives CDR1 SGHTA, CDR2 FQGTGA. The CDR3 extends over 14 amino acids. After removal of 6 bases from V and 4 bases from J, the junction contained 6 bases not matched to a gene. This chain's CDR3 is CASSGTSYSDTQYF. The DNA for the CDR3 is TGTGCCAGCAGTGGGACTAGTTACTCAGATACGCAGTATTTT.

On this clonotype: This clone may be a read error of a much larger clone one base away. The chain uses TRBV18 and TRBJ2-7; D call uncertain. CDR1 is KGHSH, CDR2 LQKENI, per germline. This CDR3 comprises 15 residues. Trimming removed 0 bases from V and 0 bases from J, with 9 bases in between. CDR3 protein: CASSPPEGRSYEQYF. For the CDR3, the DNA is TGTGCCAGCTCACCACCGGAAGGACGCTCCTACGAGCAGTACTTC.

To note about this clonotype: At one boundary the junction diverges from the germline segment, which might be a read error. The CDR3 here is CVSSSSGTSNEQFF. CDR3 bases: TGTGTCAGCAGCTCTTCCGGGACTAGTAATGAGCAGTTCTTC. The chain recombines TRBV3-1 with TRBJ2-1; TRBD2 aligns across 8 bases. The CDR3 consists of 14 residues. In germline, CDR1 is LGHDT, CDR2 YNNKEL (reference sequence).

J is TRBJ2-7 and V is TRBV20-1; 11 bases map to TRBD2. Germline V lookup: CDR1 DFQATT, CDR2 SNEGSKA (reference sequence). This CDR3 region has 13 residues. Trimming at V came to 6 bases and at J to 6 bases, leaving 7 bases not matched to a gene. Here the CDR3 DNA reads TGCAGTGCCACACTAGCGGGAGTGGTCGAGCAGTACTTC. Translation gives CSATLAGVVEQYF.

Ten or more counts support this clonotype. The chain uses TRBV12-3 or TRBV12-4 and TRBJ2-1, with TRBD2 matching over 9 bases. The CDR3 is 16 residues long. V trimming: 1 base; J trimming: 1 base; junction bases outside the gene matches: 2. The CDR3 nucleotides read TGTGCCAGCAGTTTAGGGCTAGCGGGGTCCTACAATGAGCAGTTCTTC. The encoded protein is CASSLGLAGSYNEQFF.

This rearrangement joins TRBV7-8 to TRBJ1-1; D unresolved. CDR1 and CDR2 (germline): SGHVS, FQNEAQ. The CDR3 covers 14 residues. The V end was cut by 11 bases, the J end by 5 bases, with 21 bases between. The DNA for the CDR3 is TGTGCCGGCACCCGAGGGATGGGAGGTACTGAAGCTTTCTTT. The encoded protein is CAGTRGMGGTEAFF.

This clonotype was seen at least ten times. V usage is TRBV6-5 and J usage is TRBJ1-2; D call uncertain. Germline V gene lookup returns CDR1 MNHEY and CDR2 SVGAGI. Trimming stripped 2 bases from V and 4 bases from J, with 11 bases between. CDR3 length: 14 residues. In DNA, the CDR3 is TGTGCCAGCAGTTACACGGGAGCGGGCTATGGCTACACCTTC. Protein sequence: CASSYTGAGYGYTF.

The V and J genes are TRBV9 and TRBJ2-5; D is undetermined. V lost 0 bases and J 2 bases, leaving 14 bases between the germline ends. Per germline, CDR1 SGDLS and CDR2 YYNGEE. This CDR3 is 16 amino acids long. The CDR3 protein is CASSVAWLAGQETQYF. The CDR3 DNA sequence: TGTGCCAGCAGCGTAGCTTGGTTAGCCGGACAAGAGACCCAGTACTTC.